This is a list of T cell receptor beta chains from one sample in a study of regulatory T cells in long-lasting Graves disease. MiXCR, applied by TCRdb to the multiplex PCR reads, yields one record per CDR3 protein. Of around 450,000 distinct CDR3 sequences listed, under 20% are singletons. The same data also went into a second study, on T cells in Graves' hyperthyroidism and ophthalmopathy.

Sample: peripheral blood mononuclear cells (PBMCs), taken at new diagnosis, from a patient treated with antithyroid drugs. Receptor source: a man aged 35 to 55 with Graves disease. The CDR3 runs from the conserved cysteine through the conserved F or W. The order of the fields is clone size, V gene, D gene, J gene, CDR3 DNA, CDR3 protein. The D gene is left open where the match is weak. Clone sizes are given selectively: once, few, many, or a class where the clone is expanded.

size: many; V: TRBV5-1; D: -; J: TRBJ2-3; DNA: TGCGCCAGCAGCTTGGGAGGGGCCAGCACAGATACGCAGTATTTT; CDR3: CASSLGGASTDTQYF
size: -; V: TRBV13; D: -; J: TRBJ1-1; DNA: TGTGCCAGCAGCTCCAAACCGAACACTGAAGCTTTCTTT; CDR3: CASSSKPNTEAFF
size: many; V: TRBV24-1; D: -; J: TRBJ2-1; DNA: TGTGCCACCAGTGGCGGATACAATGAGCAGTTCTTC; CDR3: CATSGGYNEQFF
size: many; V: TRBV7-8; D: -; J: TRBJ2-1; DNA: TGTGCCAGCAGCCCTCGGGGATTCTCCCGGGCTGTCAATGAGCAGTTCTTC; CDR3: CASSPRGFSRAVNEQFF
size: -; V: TRBV27; D: -; J: TRBJ1-2; DNA: TGTGCCAGCAGTTTACAGGGTAACCCTTTCTCCTATGGCTACACCTTC; CDR3: CASSLQGNPFSYGYTF
size: few; V: TRBV6-1; D: -; J: TRBJ1-5; DNA: TGTGCCAGCAGGCCAAGGGCGGCTTATTATAGCAATCAGCCCCAGCATTTT; CDR3: CASRPRAAYYSNQPQHF
size: many; V: TRBV12-3/TRBV12-4; D: -; J: TRBJ1-1; DNA: TGTGCCAGCACCAACCCTGGCGGGGGGCGGGTGAACACTGAAGCTTTCTTT; CDR3: CASTNPGGGRVNTEAFF
size: many; V: TRBV6-1; D: -; J: TRBJ1-1; DNA: TGTGCCAGCAGTGAAGCCGTCGGGTACACTGAAGCTTTCTTT; CDR3: CASSEAVGYTEAFF
size: -; V: TRBV29-1; D: TRBD2; J: TRBJ2-7; DNA: TGCAGCGTTGTCATCTGGAGGACTAGCGGGAGGTACGAGCAGTACTTC; CDR3: CSVVIWRTSGRYEQYF
size: many; V: TRBV6-5; D: -; J: TRBJ1-1; DNA: TGTGCCAGCAGTTACTCCGGACCGCGTGAAGCTTTCTTT; CDR3: CASSYSGPREAFF
size: few; V: TRBV2; D: -; J: TRBJ2-1; DNA: TGTGCCAGCGGTGTAGCGGACCAGTGGGAGCAGTTCTTC; CDR3: CASGVADQWEQFF
size: many; V: TRBV12-3/TRBV12-4; D: -; J: TRBJ2-2; DNA: TGTGCCAGCAGTTGGGGGAACGGGGAGCTGTTTTTT; CDR3: CASSWGNGELFF
size: many; V: TRBV28; D: TRBD1; J: TRBJ2-1; DNA: TGTGCCAGCAGTTCCCCCGGGACAGGGAGAGGAAATGAGCAGTTCTTC; CDR3: CASSSPGTGRGNEQFF
size: -; V: TRBV7-9; D: -; J: TRBJ1-2; DNA: TGTGCCAGCACCCCTGTAGGGGATGGCTACACCTTC; CDR3: CASTPVGDGYTF
size: many; V: TRBV5-1; D: -; J: TRBJ2-7; DNA: TGCGCCAGCAGCTTGGTATCTACCATCGGGGAGGAGCAGTACTTC; CDR3: CASSLVSTIGEEQYF
size: many; V: TRBV7-9; D: TRBD1; J: TRBJ2-1; DNA: TGTGCCAGCAGCTTGACAGGGGGCTCTCCAGACAATGAGCAGTTCTTC; CDR3: CASSLTGGSPDNEQFF
size: many; V: TRBV20-1; D: TRBD2; J: TRBJ2-1; DNA: TGCAGTGCTAAGAGCGGGAGTCGCTACAATGAGCAGTTCTTC; CDR3: CSAKSGSRYNEQFF
size: few; V: TRBV27; D: -; J: TRBJ2-1; DNA: TGTGCCAGCAGTTTACACCGTCTTGGTGAGCAGTTCTTC; CDR3: CASSLHRLGEQFF
size: -; V: TRBV28; D: -; J: TRBJ2-3; DNA: TGTGCCAGCGGTTTTTCCGGGACTAGCACAGATACGCAGTATTTT; CDR3: CASGFSGTSTDTQYF
size: many; V: TRBV9; D: -; J: TRBJ1-1; DNA: TGTGCCAGCAGTGAATCATTTGCTTTTCCCCAGAAGACTGAAGCTTTCTTT; CDR3: CASSESFAFPQKTEAFF
size: -; V: TRBV20-1; D: -; J: TRBJ2-1; DNA: TGCAGTGCTAGGGTAGGCAATGAGCAGTTCTTC; CDR3: CSARVGNEQFF
size: -; V: TRBV4-2; D: TRBD2; J: TRBJ2-3; DNA: TGTGCCAGCAGCCAAGGACTAGCGACGAACACAGATACGCAGTATTTT; CDR3: CASSQGLATNTDTQYF
size: few; V: TRBV28; D: TRBD1; J: TRBJ2-1; DNA: TGTGCCAGCAGTGTGACAGGGGGCTATTCTCCGCAGTTCTTC; CDR3: CASSVTGGYSPQFF
size: many; V: TRBV18; D: -; J: TRBJ1-6; DNA: TGTGCCAGCGCCGAAACTAATTCACCCCTCCACTTT; CDR3: CASAETNSPLHF
size: few; V: TRBV29-1; D: TRBD2; J: TRBJ2-7; DNA: TGCAGCGTTGGGTCGGGCGGGAGCCCCTCCTACGAGCAGTACTTC; CDR3: CSVGSGGSPSYEQYF
size: many; V: TRBV7-2; D: -; J: TRBJ1-5; DNA: TGTGCCAGCAGCTGGGGACCGGGACCGCCTGATCAGCCCCAGCATTTT; CDR3: CASSWGPGPPDQPQHF
size: -; V: TRBV29-1; D: -; J: TRBJ1-1; DNA: TGCAGCGTTGTAGCGTCATGGGGAGAGGAAGCTTTCTTT; CDR3: CSVVASWGEEAFF
size: many; V: TRBV6-5; D: -; J: TRBJ2-7; DNA: TGTGCCAGCAGTTACCCCCAGAATTCCTCCTACGAGCAGTACTTC; CDR3: CASSYPQNSSYEQYF
size: many; V: TRBV28; D: -; J: TRBJ1-5; DNA: TGTGCCAGCAGTCCCCCCACTAATAATCAGCCCCAGCATTTT; CDR3: CASSPPTNNQPQHF
size: few; V: TRBV5-1; D: TRBD1; J: TRBJ2-5; DNA: TGCGCCAGCAGAGGGGGACAGGGCAACCAAGAGACCCAGTACTTC; CDR3: CASRGGQGNQETQYF
size: many; V: TRBV19; D: -; J: TRBJ2-1; DNA: TGTGCCAGTAGCCCAAGCGGAGACCCCTACAATGAGCAGTTCTTC; CDR3: CASSPSGDPYNEQFF
size: few; V: TRBV5-1; D: -; J: TRBJ1-1; DNA: TGCGCCAGCAGCTTAGGACGTGAAGCTTTCTTT; CDR3: CASSLGREAFF
size: many; V: TRBV7-8; D: -; J: TRBJ2-5; DNA: TGTGCCAGCAGCAAAACAGTGCAAGAGACCCAGTACTTC; CDR3: CASSKTVQETQYF
size: -; V: TRBV19; D: -; J: TRBJ2-1; DNA: TGTGCCAGTGGGGCAGACCAGCAGTTCTTC; CDR3: CASGADQQFF
size: many; V: TRBV6-1; D: TRBD2; J: TRBJ2-5; DNA: TGTGCCAGCAGTACACTAGCGTCGGTCGGTAAAGAGACCCAGTACTTC; CDR3: CASSTLASVGKETQYF
size: many; V: TRBV30; D: -; J: TRBJ2-1; DNA: TGTGCCTGGAGTGTAAACGCAGACCAGTTCTTC; CDR3: CAWSVNADQFF
size: many; V: TRBV9; D: -; J: TRBJ1-1; DNA: TGTGCCAGCAGCGTAGGTAACTTAGGGAACACTGAAGCTTTCTTT; CDR3: CASSVGNLGNTEAFF
size: many; V: TRBV28; D: -; J: TRBJ1-1; DNA: TGTGCCAGCAGTCTACTCGGGGCCGTGGAAGCTTTCTTT; CDR3: CASSLLGAVEAFF
size: once; V: TRBV28; D: -; J: TRBJ2-3; DNA: TGTGCCACTCGGAAGCAGGGCACAGATACGCAGTATTTT; CDR3: CATRKQGTDTQYF
size: -; V: TRBV9; D: TRBD2; J: TRBJ2-7; DNA: TGTGCCAGCAGCGTAACCGGGAGGGCCGCCGAGCAGTACTTC; CDR3: CASSVTGRAAEQYF
size: -; V: TRBV5-1; D: -; J: TRBJ2-3; DNA: TGCGCCAGCAGCTTTTGGGACAAAAGCACAGATACGCAGTATTTT; CDR3: CASSFWDKSTDTQYF
size: many; V: TRBV28; D: -; J: TRBJ1-4; DNA: TGTGCCAGCAGTGACAGCTCGGGTAATGAAAAACTGTTTTTT; CDR3: CASSDSSGNEKLFF
size: once; V: TRBV5-6; D: TRBD2; J: TRBJ2-1; DNA: TGTGCCAGCAGCCCAGGACTAGCGGGAGCACTACATGAGCAGTTCTTC; CDR3: CASSPGLAGALHEQFF
size: many; V: TRBV2; D: -; J: TRBJ2-2; DNA: TGTGCCAGCAGCGAAGTACCGGGACAGAACACCGGGGAGCTGTTTTTT; CDR3: CASSEVPGQNTGELFF
size: few; V: TRBV12-3/TRBV12-4; D: -; J: TRBJ2-1; DNA: TGTGCCAGCAGTTGGGGCCGGGTCTTCTACAATGAGCAGTTCTTC; CDR3: CASSWGRVFYNEQFF
size: -; V: TRBV12-3/TRBV12-4; D: TRBD2; J: TRBJ2-1; DNA: TGTGCCAGCAGTTTCCTAGCGGGAGTGGGGAATGAGCAGTTCTTC; CDR3: CASSFLAGVGNEQFF
size: -; V: TRBV6-9; D: -; J: TRBJ2-1; DNA: TGTGCCAGCAGTTACCTGGAGACCCAGTTCTTC; CDR3: CASSYLETQFF
size: many; V: TRBV28; D: -; J: TRBJ2-7; DNA: TGTGCCAGCAGTATTATTGAGGATTACGAGGAGCAGTACTTC; CDR3: CASSIIEDYEEQYF
size: many; V: TRBV12-3/TRBV12-4; D: -; J: TRBJ2-2; DNA: TGTGCCAGCAGTGAGAAGTCGGGTACGAACACCGGGGAGCTGTTTTTT; CDR3: CASSEKSGTNTGELFF
size: few; V: TRBV29-1; D: -; J: TRBJ2-2; DNA: TGCAGCGTTGAATTCGGCGTACGCGGGGAGCTGTTTTTT; CDR3: CSVEFGVRGELFF
size: -; V: TRBV15; D: -; J: TRBJ2-5; DNA: TGTGCCACCACCAGAAAGGGTCGGGAGACCCAGTACTTC; CDR3: CATTRKGRETQYF
size: few; V: TRBV9; D: -; J: TRBJ2-7; DNA: TGTGCCAGCAGCGTCGGCTCCCTCACTAGGTCCTACGAGCAGTACTTC; CDR3: CASSVGSLTRSYEQYF
size: many; V: TRBV18; D: TRBD2; J: TRBJ2-3; DNA: TGTGCCAGCTCACCAACTAGCGGACCACACACAGATACGCAGTATTTT; CDR3: CASSPTSGPHTDTQYF
size: many; V: TRBV30; D: -; J: TRBJ2-7; DNA: TGTGCCTGGAGTGATGGAAGAAGCTCCTACGAGCAGTACTTC; CDR3: CAWSDGRSSYEQYF
size: few; V: TRBV2; D: TRBD1; J: TRBJ2-1; DNA: TGTGCCAGCAGGCCTGACAGGGTTACCTACAATGAGCAGTTCTTC; CDR3: CASRPDRVTYNEQFF
size: -; V: TRBV28; D: TRBD2; J: TRBJ2-1; DNA: TGTGCCAGCAGTTTACTTGGGCGGGGACTAGCGGACAATGAGCAGTTCTTC; CDR3: CASSLLGRGLADNEQFF
size: many; V: TRBV6-1; D: -; J: TRBJ2-5; DNA: TGTGCCAGCAGCATACTGGGCTCACAGGGAACTGAGACCCAGTACTTC; CDR3: CASSILGSQGTETQYF
size: once; V: TRBV20-1; D: -; J: TRBJ2-5; DNA: TGCAGTGCTAGGCCCCGGGACTCCGTTCAGGGGACCCAGTACTTC; CDR3: CSARPRDSVQGTQYF